This TCR beta chain was documented in a study of T cell repertoires in cytomegalovirus infection. Study-wide background: Well-studied HLA-B-restricted CMV epitopes were used in the study alongside recently identified HLA-C-restricted ones. Public TCR beta signatures provided an indication of both CMV infection and a matching HLA type. Findings and caveats of the study: The cumulative frequency of public TCR beta families identified carriers of CMV plus the relevant HLA. Clonotypes of TCR beta that were HLA-C-restricted and CMV-specific dominated the ex vivo response.

Trimming pared 7 bases from V and 7 bases from J, leaving 16 bases between. Per germline, CDR1 MDHEN and CDR2 SYDVKM. The CDR3 spans 13 residues. In TCRdb, the reads were re-called with MiXCR into one record per CDR3 protein. Counted here are some 590,000 distinct CDR3 sequences, roughly 42% occurring once; the ten biggest clones make up more than 40%. In the case of this clonotype: Its antigen is unknown.

This chain connects TRBV28 to TRBJ2-5, with TRBD1 as a possible D gene (8 bases). This specimen consisted of cultured PBMCs, obtained from culture after CMV antigen stimulation. This TCR was recovered from a human donor in good health (CMV status not recorded). Some clones in this sample may be carry-over from other donors' samples. The CDR3 bases are TGTGCCAGCACCACCAACAGGGGGGGGACCCAGTACTTC. Protein product: CASTTNRGGTQYF.